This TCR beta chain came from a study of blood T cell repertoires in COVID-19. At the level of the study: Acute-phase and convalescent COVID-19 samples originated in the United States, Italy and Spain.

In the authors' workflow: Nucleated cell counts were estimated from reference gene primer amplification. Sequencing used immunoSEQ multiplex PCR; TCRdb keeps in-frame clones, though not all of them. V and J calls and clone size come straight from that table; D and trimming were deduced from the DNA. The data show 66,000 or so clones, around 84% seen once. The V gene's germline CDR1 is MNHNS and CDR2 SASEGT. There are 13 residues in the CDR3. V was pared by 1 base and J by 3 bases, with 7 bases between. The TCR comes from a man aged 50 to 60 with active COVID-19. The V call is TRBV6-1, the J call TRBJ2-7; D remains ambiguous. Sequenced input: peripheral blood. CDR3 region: CASSEGRSYEQYF. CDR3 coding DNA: TGTGCCAGCAGTGAAGGCCGGAGCTACGAGCAGTACTTC.